The clone carrying this TCR beta chain was found many times. No antigen is known for it. This sample stems from a study of cytomegalovirus exposure and HLA in healthy donors. Across the study: Earlier, about 180 million T cells were analyzed, and some 120 million unique TCR beta sequences were found among them. General observations from the study: Within an earlier analysis, most TCR beta V segments proved productive either about 87% or about 30% of the time.

Both 60 Vbeta primers and 13 Jbeta primers went into the PCR. Sequenced by immunoSEQ multiplex PCR; TCRdb stores in-frame clones only, minus some. The table shows some 100,000 clones, with about three quarters occurring only once. The sample taken for sequencing was PBMCs. This clonotype was sampled from a woman aged 40-49 years in good health and CMV-seropositive.

CDR3 residues: CASSLGQGDGNTIYF. The CDR3 DNA reads as TGCGCCAGCAGCTTGGGCCAGGGTGACGGAAACACCATATATTTT. The J gene is TRBJ1-3, the V gene TRBV5-1; weak D call: TRBD1 (5 bases). The germline V and J ends were trimmed by 0 bases and 4 bases, with 11 bases remaining between them. The length of the CDR3 is 15 residues. CDR1 SGHRS and CDR2 YFSETQ come from the germline V gene.